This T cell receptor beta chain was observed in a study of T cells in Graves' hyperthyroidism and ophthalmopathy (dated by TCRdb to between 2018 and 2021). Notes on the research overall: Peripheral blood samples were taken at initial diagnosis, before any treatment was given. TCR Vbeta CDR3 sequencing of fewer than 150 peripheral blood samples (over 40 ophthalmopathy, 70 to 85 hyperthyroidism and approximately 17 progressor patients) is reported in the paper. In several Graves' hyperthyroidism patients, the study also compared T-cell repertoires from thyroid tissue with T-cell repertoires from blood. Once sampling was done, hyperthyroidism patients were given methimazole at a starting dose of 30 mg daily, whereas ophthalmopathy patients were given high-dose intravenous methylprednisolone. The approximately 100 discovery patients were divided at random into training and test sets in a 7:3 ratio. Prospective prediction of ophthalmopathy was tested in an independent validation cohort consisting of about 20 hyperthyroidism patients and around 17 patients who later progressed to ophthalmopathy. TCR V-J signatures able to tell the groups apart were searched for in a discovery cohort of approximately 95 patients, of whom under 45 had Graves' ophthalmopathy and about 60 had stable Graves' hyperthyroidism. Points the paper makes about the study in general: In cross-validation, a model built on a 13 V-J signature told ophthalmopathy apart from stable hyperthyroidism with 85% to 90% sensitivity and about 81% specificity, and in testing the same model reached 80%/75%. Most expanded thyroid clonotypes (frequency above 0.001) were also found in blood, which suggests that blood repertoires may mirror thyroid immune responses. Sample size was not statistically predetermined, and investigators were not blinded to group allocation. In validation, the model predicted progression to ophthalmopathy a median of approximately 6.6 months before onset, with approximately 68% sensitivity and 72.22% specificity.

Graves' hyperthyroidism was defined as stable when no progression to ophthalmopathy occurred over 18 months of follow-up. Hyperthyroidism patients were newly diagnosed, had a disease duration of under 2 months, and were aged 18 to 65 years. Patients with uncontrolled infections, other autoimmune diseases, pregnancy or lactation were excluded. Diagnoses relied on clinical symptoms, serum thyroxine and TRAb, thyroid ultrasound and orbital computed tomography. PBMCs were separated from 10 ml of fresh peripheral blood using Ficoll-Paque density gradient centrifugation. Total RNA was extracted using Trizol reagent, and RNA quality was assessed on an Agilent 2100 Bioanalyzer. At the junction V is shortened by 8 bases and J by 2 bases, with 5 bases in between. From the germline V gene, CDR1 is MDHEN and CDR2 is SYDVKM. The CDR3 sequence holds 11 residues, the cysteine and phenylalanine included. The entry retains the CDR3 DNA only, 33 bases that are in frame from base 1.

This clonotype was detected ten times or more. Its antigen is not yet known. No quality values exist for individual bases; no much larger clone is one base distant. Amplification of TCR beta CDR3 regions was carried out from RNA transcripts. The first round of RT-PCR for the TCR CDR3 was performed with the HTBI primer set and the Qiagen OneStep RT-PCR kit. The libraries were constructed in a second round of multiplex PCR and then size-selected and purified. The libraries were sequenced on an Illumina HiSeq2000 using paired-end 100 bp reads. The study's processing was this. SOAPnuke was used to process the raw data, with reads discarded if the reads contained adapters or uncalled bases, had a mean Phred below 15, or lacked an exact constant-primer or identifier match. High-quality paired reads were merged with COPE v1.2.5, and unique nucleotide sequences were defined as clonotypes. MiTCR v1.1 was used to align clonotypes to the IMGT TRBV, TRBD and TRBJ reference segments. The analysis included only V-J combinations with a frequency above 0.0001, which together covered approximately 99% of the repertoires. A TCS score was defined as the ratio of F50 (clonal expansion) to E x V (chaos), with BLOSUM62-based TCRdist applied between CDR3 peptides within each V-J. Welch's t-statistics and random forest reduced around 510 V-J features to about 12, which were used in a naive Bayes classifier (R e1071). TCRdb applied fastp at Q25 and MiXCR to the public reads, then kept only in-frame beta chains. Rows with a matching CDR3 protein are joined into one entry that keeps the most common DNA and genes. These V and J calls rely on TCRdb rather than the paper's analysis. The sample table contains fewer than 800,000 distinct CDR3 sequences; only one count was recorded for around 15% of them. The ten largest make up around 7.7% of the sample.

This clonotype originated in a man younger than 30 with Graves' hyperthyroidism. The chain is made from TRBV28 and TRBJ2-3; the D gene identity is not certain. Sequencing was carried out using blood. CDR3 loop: CASGNTDTQYF. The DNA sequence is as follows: TGTGCCAGCGGTAACACAGATACGCAGTATTTT.